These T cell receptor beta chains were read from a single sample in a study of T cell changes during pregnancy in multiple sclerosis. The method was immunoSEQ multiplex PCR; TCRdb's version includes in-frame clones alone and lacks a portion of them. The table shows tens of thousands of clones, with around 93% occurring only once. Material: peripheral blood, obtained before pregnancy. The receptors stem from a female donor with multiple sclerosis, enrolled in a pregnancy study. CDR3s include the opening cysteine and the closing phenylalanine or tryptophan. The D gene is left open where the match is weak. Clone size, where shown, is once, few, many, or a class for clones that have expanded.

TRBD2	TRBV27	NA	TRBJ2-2	TGTGCCAGCAGCGTACTAGCGGGGACCGAGGAGCTGTTTTTT	CASSVLAGTEELFF
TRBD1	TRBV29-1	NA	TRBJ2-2	TGCAGCGTCCTCGTTACGGGGCAGGGGGCCCCGGCCACCGGGGAGCTGTTTTTT	CSVLVTGQGAPATGELFF
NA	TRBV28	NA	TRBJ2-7	TGTGCCAGCAAAACGGGCTACGAGCAGTACTTC	CASKTGYEQYF
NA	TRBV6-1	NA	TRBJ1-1	TGTGCCAGCAGTCGGACAGAAAAGAACACTGAAGCTTTCTTT	CASSRTEKNTEAFF
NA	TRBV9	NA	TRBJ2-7	TGTGCCAGCAGCGTAGGGTCAGCGGAGGGCCTCTACGAGCAGTACTTC	CASSVGSAEGLYEQYF
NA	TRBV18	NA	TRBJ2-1	TGTGCCAGCTCAGGGAGGGGGAATGAGCAGTTCTTC	CASSGRGNEQFF
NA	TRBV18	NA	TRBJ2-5	TGTGCCAGCTCACAGGACTACTCTAAGACCCAGTACTTC	CASSQDYSKTQYF
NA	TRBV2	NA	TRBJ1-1	TGTGCCAGCAGTACTACGGGAGGGAGCACTGAAGCTTTCTTT	CASSTTGGSTEAFF
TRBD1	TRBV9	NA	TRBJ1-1	TGTGCCAGCAGCGTAGCTACGCCAGGGGGCGGGAACACTGAAGCTTTCTTT	CASSVATPGGGNTEAFF
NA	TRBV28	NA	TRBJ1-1	TGTGCCAGCAGTTCGACCTCGGTTCGGCGGTTGGCTTTCTTT	CASSSTSVRRLAFF
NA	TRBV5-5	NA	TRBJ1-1	TGTGCCAGCAGCTTGCCGTTGCAGGGTGGGACTGAAGCTTTCTTT	CASSLPLQGGTEAFF
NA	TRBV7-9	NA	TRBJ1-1	TGTGCCAGCAGCTCTAGGTTCGCGGAAGCTTTCTTT	CASSSRFAEAFF
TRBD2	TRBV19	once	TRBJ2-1	TGTGCCAGTAGTATATTTGCGGGAGGGATTAATGAGCAGTTCTTC	CASSIFAGGINEQFF
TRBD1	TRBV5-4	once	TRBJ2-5	TGTGCCAGAATACCGACAGGGGGCGAAGAGACCCAGTACTTC	CARIPTGGEETQYF
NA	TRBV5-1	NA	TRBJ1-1	TGCGCCAGCAGCCGTAGCGGTCAGAACACTGAAGCTTTCTTT	CASSRSGQNTEAFF